Below, one T cell receptor beta chain is given with its context. This clonotype was observed a handful of times. Its antigen has not been determined. Base-call qualities are not available, and no considerably larger clone is one nucleotide away. The CDR3, cysteine through phenylalanine, is 16 amino acids long. The DNA shown is the 48-base CDR3, in frame from base 1. Trimming removed 0 bases from V and 3 bases from J; the gene matches leave 6 bases unexplained. The germline V gene gives CDR1 as SGHRS and CDR2 as YFSETQ. T cells were expanded from blood mononuclear cells with anti-CD3 antibody OKT3 or CD3/CD28 Dynabeads for approximately three days. Expanded T cells were maintained in RPMI 1640 supplemented with around 10% fetal bovine serum, recombinant human IL-2 (100 IU/ml) and IL-7 (about 5.4 ng/ml). Each coculture contained about 50,000 normal T cells, about 50,000 target cells and bispecific antibody in approximately 92 ul and was incubated for around 18 hours at 37 degrees C. Every bispecific antibody was made of two single-chain variable fragments, expressed in a single-chain diabody format carrying a His tag. Effector T cells came from healthy human donors; peripheral blood mononuclear cells were isolated from leukapheresis samples by Ficoll density gradient centrifugation.

Unique molecular identifier barcodes were built into the libraries and used for clonotype quantification. Qiagen AllPrep DNA/RNA Micro kits were used to isolate total RNA, and an Agilent TapeStation was used to check RNA quality. TCR beta libraries were constructed by 5' RACE, in which cDNA synthesis was followed by two PCR steps with TCR beta constant-region gene-specific primers. Sequencing of the TCR beta libraries was performed on an Illumina MiSeq platform. Per the authors' processing: Reads were processed with MIGEC, MiXCR and VDJtools. Clonotype frequency was computed as the clonotype's share of unique molecular identifiers among all unique molecular identifiers in the sample. Any TRBV gene that IMGT lists as a pseudogene or open reading frame, and is therefore nonfunctional, such as TRBV1, TRBV12-1 and TRBV21, was left out. The public reads were reprocessed in TCRdb via fastp at Q25 and MiXCR, keeping in-frame beta chains. Rows with one shared CDR3 protein collapse into an entry with the most common genes and DNA. The V and J calls and clone size are TCRdb's, not the authors'. A total of 20,000 to 25,000 distinct CDR3 sequences appear in this sample, about 2.6% of them only once. 25% to 35% of the sample is in the top ten clones.

The entry originates in a study of beta chain bispecific antibodies for T cell cancers (dated by TCRdb to about 2021). Broadly, across the study: Healthy donor T cells were cocultured with T cell leukemia lines and bispecific antibodies, then TRBV sequencing of surviving cells measured the depletion of each TRBV family. On the cell surface, TRBV12 (TRBV12-3) was expressed by Jurkat cells, whereas TRBV5-5 was expressed by HPB-ALL cells. Paper-wide results and their limitations: Leukemia cell line cells were mixed with normal T cells in each sequenced sample, and most of the targeted TRBV signal was derived from the leukemia cells rather than from the normal T cells. Cross-reactivity of the anti-TRBV5-5 antibody with TRBV5-6 was attributed to high sequence similarity between the two genes.

The chain is encoded by TRBV5-1 joined to TRBJ2-3; TRBD1 lines up with 8 middle nucleotides. This clonotype originated in a human donor in good health. Some clones in this sample may be carry-over from other donors' samples. The sample was healthy donor T cells cultured with leukemia cells. The DNA sequence follows: TGCGCCAGCAGCTTGGGCTCAGGGGGCGCAACAGATACGCAGTATTTT. Translated, this gives CASSLGSGGATDTQYF. With the rest looked up from the reference TRBV5-1 and TRBJ2-3 genes rather than sequenced, the full variable domain is KAGVTQTPRYLIKTRGQQVTLSCSPISGHRSVSWYQQTPGQGLQFLFEYFSETQRNKGNFPGRFSGRQFSNSRSEMNVSTLELGDSALYLCASSLGSGGATDTQYFGPGTRLTVL.